A single sample is the source of the 28 T cell receptor beta chains below, sequenced in a study of human T cells and chemical hapten exposure. Time point defined: pre-sensitization, week 0. The treatment: therapeutic diphenylcyclopropenone sensitization with weekly scalp DPC. Using its own MiXCR run on the RACE reads, TCRdb lists one record per CDR3 protein. The sample lists some 90,000 distinct CDR3 sequences, about 9% occurring once. The specimen comprised whole blood, sampled in connection with sensitization to the hapten diphenylcyclopropenone (DPC). The receptor set was obtained from a man aged 40-50 years with alopecia areata. Some clones in this sample may be carry-over from other donors' samples.

This clonotype was found a few times. This sequence joins TRBV9 and TRBJ2-7, with TRBD2 identical over 9 bases. CDR1 and CDR2 from the germline V gene are SGDLS and YYNGEE. The CDR3 loop spans 16 amino acids. V gave up 2 bases and J gave up 0 bases; unmatched junction bases: 6. The CDR3: CASSVRAAGGSYEQYF. CDR3 in DNA: TGTGCCAGCAGCGTTCGGGCAGCGGGAGGCTCCTACGAGCAGTACTTC. The full variable domain, its missing parts supplied by reference TRBV9 and TRBJ2-7, is DSGVTQTPKHLITATGQRVTLRCSPRSGDLSVYWYQQSLDQGLQFLIQYYNGEERAKGNILERFSAQQFPDLHSELNLSSLELGDSALYFCASSVRAAGGSYEQYFGPGTRLTVT.

To note about this clonotype: One junction end does not reproduce the germline sequence, and a read error may be involved. J is TRBJ2-3 and V is TRBV4-3; the match to TRBD1 covers 8 bases. Germline V CDR1 and CDR2: LGHNA, YSLEER. The CDR3 runs 14 residues. As DNA, the CDR3 is TGCCCCAGCAGCCAAGCAGGGGGCTATCATACGCAGTATTTT. This encodes CPSSQAGGYHTQYF.

The chain recombines TRBV6-2 or TRBV6-3 with TRBJ1-5; D gene uncertain. The germline gives CDR1 MNHEY, CDR2 SVGEGT. The V and J ends lost 6 bases and 2 bases respectively, with 17 bases between them. The CDR3 contains 16 residues. The CDR3 region is CASSSLTPLGNQPQHF. As DNA, the CDR3 is TGTGCCAGCAGCTCCTTGACACCGCTGGGCAATCAGCCCCAGCATTTT.

The chain recombines TRBV29-1 with TRBJ2-7, with 9 bases matching TRBD1. The trim removed 7 bases at V and 5 bases at J, leaving 9 bases unmatched. The length of the CDR3 is 13 residues. Germline V gene lookup returns CDR1 SQVTM and CDR2 ANQGSEA. CDR3: CSGTGTGYNEQYF. The CDR3 DNA reads TGCAGCGGTACCGGGACAGGGTACAACGAGCAGTACTTC.

This clonotype was detected many times. The V gene is TRBV7-2, the J gene TRBJ1-4; 9 bases align to TRBD1. The CDR3 runs to 14 residues. Looked up from germline, CDR1 is SGHTA and CDR2 is FQGNSA. The ends lost 4 bases at V and 6 bases at J; junction bases unmatched: 3. The CDR3 bases are TGTGCCAGCAGCTCGACAGGGGGGTATGAAAAACTGTTTTTT. It is translated as CASSSTGGYEKLFF.

This clonotype was observed many times. The CDR3 is CASSQRASSYEQYF. CDR3 bases: TGTGCCAGCAGCCAGAGAGCGAGCTCCTACGAGCAGTACTTC. This sequence joins TRBV3-1 and TRBJ2-7, with D unresolved. V was pared by 3 bases and J by 0 bases, with 9 bases between. This CDR3 contains 14 residues. In germline, CDR1 is LGHDT, CDR2 YNNKEL (reference sequence).

This clonotype was found a few times. V usage is TRBV5-1 and J usage is TRBJ1-1; D is undetermined. This CDR3 is built from 15 residues. With 0 bases removed from V and 1 base from J, the gap between germline ends came to 10 bases. CDR1 is SGHRS and CDR2 is YFSETQ in the germline V gene. The CDR3 bases are TGCGCCAGCAGCTTGGCCTCTTTGCAGAACACTGAAGCTTTCTTT. The encoded protein is CASSLASLQNTEAFF.

Ten or more counts support this clonotype. The chain is built from TRBV29-1 and TRBJ2-3; no definite D call. Per the germline V gene, CDR1 is SQVTM and CDR2 is ANQGSEA. The CDR3 contains 14 residues. Trimming left V 4 bases short and J 1 base short, with 12 bases between. The CDR3 is CSVGVNRRTDTQYF. The CDR3 DNA reads TGCAGCGTTGGGGTTAACCGGCGCACAGATACGCAGTATTTT.

This clonotype occurred many times. The V and J genes are TRBV28 and TRBJ2-7, with TRBD1 matching 8 bases. This CDR3 contains 15 residues. Looked up from germline, CDR1 is MDHEN and CDR2 is SYDVKM. The V gene end was trimmed by 5 bases and the J gene end by 5 bases; junction bases not matched to a gene: 11. The CDR3 sequence is CASSMIGYRGNEQYF. The CDR3 DNA sequence: TGTGCCAGCAGTATGATAGGGTACAGGGGGAACGAGCAGTACTTC.

This chain uses TRBV18 with TRBJ2-4; a weak D match, TRBD1 (6 bases). V was clipped by 5 bases and J by 8 bases, with 13 bases between them. The CDR3 runs 13 residues. Germline V gene data show CDR1 as KGHSH and CDR2 as LQKENI. The CDR3 spells CASSALRGDIQYF. The CDR3 DNA reads TGTGCCAGCTCAGCACTCAGGGGTGACATTCAGTACTTC.

This clonotype was seen ten or more times. This chain uses TRBV5-1 with TRBJ2-2; tentatively, D is TRBD1 (6 bases). V was shortened by 5 bases and J by 1 base, with 9 bases between the two germline ends. Germline assignment: CDR1 SGHRS and CDR2 YFSETQ. This CDR3 spans 14 amino acids. The DNA for the CDR3 is TGCGCCAGCAGGACAGGAGAGAACACCGGGGAGCTGTTTTTT. Protein product: CASRTGENTGELFF.

This clonotype showed up just a few times. The gene calls are TRBV30 and TRBJ2-7, with 15 bases lining up with TRBD2. Germline CDR1 is GTSNPN and CDR2 is SVGIG (reference sequence). The CDR3 is 17 residues long. The trim removed 2 bases at V and 2 bases at J, leaving 7 bases unmatched. The CDR3 DNA is TGTGCCTGGAGTATTGGGACTAGCGGGAGGACGGCCTACGAGCAGTACTTC. It codes for CAWSIGTSGRTAYEQYF.

This clonotype was observed a handful of times. CDR3 nucleotides: TGTGCCAGCAGCCAATATGCTAGCGGGACCCCTCGGGGAGATACGCAGTATTTT. Translation gives CASSQYASGTPRGDTQYF. The chain has TRBV3-1 and TRBJ2-3; TRBD2 aligns across 9 bases. After removal of 2 bases from V and 5 bases from J, the junction contained 14 bases not matched to a gene. CDR3 length: 18 residues. CDR1 and CDR2 (germline): LGHDT, YNNKEL (reference sequence).

This clonotype was observed at least ten times. The genes are TRBV7-9 and TRBJ1-2; 8 bases match TRBD1. The CDR3 spans 14 residues. Germline assignment: CDR1 SEHNR and CDR2 FQNEAQ (reference sequence). V was clipped by 5 bases and J by 8 bases; unmatched bases: 10. The CDR3 region has the DNA TGTGCCAGCAGCAGAGGACAGGGAGGTGGCGGCTACACCTTC. The encoded protein is CASSRGQGGGGYTF.

This clonotype occurred a few times. V and J are TRBV7-8 and TRBJ1-5; D remains unclear. The V end was cut by 5 bases, the J end by 7 bases, with 18 bases between. The V gene's germline CDR1 is SGHVS and CDR2 FQNEAQ. This CDR3 has 15 amino acids. CDR3 loop: CASSEGRGMAQPQHF. The DNA for the CDR3 is TGTGCCAGCAGCGAAGGGCGTGGGATGGCGCAGCCCCAGCATTTT.

J is TRBJ1-2 and V is TRBV18; no reliable D call. The CDR3 runs 17 residues. V gave up 3 bases and J gave up 2 bases, with 19 bases separating them. Germline assignment: CDR1 KGHSH and CDR2 LQKENI. CDR3 nucleotide sequence: TGTGCCAGCTCACCCGGTGGGTCAGAACGAGTGAACTATGGCTACACCTTC. It specifies CASSPGGSERVNYGYTF.

This clonotype was seen repeatedly, ten times or more. The rearrangement uses TRBV7-2 and TRBJ1-6; no clear D gene. The germline V and J ends were trimmed by 1 base and 7 bases, with 8 bases remaining between them. This CDR3 comprises 14 residues. From germline, CDR1 is SGHTA and CDR2 FQGNSA. The CDR3 bases are TGTGCCAGCAGCTTAGTTGTAGGGAATTCACCCCTCCACTTT. This translates into CASSLVVGNSPLHF.

There are many counts of this clonotype. The chain links TRBV5-4 to TRBJ2-1; D gene uncertain. Trimming removed 0 bases at V and 4 bases at J, with 8 bases between. The germline gives CDR1 SGHNT, CDR2 YYREEE (reference sequence). This CDR3 contains 14 residues. CDR3 nucleotide sequence: TGTGCCAGCAGCTTGGCCCCGGATTACAATGAGCAGTTCTTC. This gives the protein CASSLAPDYNEQFF.

The chain links TRBV12-3 or TRBV12-4 to TRBJ2-1; a possible D gene is TRBD2 (7 bases). V was pared by 3 bases and J by 5 bases, with 20 bases between. The CDR3 extends over 17 amino acids. CDR3: CASSLKQGPSGDNEQFF. Here the CDR3 DNA reads TGTGCCAGCAGTTTGAAGCAGGGGCCTAGCGGAGACAATGAGCAGTTCTTC.

This clonotype was detected a few times. The chain uses TRBV28 and TRBJ2-7; no clear D. V shed 3 bases and J shed 2 bases, with 14 bases lying between them. Germline loops: CDR1 MDHEN, CDR2 SYDVKM. The CDR3 has 15 amino acids. CDR3 sequence reads: CASSFRQNHPYEQYF. In DNA form, the CDR3 reads TGTGCCAGCAGTTTTCGTCAAAACCACCCCTACGAGCAGTACTTC.

This clonotype was detected only a few times. The V and J genes are TRBV24-1 and TRBJ2-1; tentative D call: TRBD1 (5 bases). The CDR3 totals 16 residues. Germline V CDR1 and CDR2: KGHDR, SFDVKD. Trimming removed 2 bases at V and 0 bases at J, with 10 bases between. The CDR3 here is CATSDSGQGSYNEQFF. CDR3 nucleotides: TGTGCCACCAGTGATTCCGGGCAGGGCTCCTACAATGAGCAGTTCTTC.

This clonotype was detected ten times or more. The DNA for the CDR3 is TGCGCCAGCAGCCATGTCGGGGGACGACTCTACGAGCAGTACGTC. The encoded protein is CASSHVGGRLYEQYV. The rearrangement joins TRBV4-1 to TRBJ2-7, with a weak D call TRBD2 (6 bases). This CDR3 is built from 15 residues. The germline gives CDR1 MGHRA, CDR2 YSYEKL. V lost 3 bases, J lost 3 bases, and 15 bases lay in between.

The CDR3 loop is CASTLGQQGPETQYF. In nucleotides, the CDR3 is TGTGCCAGCACCCTCGGACAACAGGGGCCTGAGACCCAGTACTTC. V is TRBV3-1 and J is TRBJ2-5; 7 positions agree with TRBD1. Unmatched junction bases numbered 13, after V lost 7 bases and J lost 5 bases. The CDR3 consists of 15 residues. Germline loops: CDR1 LGHDT, CDR2 YNNKEL (reference sequence).

This clonotype was picked up a small number of times. This chain uses TRBV7-9 with TRBJ1-1, with D possibly being TRBD1 (6 bases). Trimming stripped 5 bases from V and 4 bases from J, with 17 bases between. The germline CDR1 and CDR2 sequences are SEHNR and FQNEAQ (reference sequence). The CDR3 runs 15 residues. CDR3 sequence: CASSPNRRGGTEAFF. CDR3 nucleotide sequence: TGTGCCAGCAGCCCTAATCGCAGGGGCGGCACTGAAGCTTTCTTT.

This chain uses TRBV15 with TRBJ2-3, with 8 nucleotides matching TRBD2. Germline V CDR1 and CDR2: LNHNV, YYDKDF (reference sequence). This CDR3 comprises 16 residues. The junction had 9 bases not matched to a gene; V was cut back by 1 base and J by 6 bases. The DNA of the CDR3 is TGTGCCACCAGCAGAGGAGCGGGAGCCCCGCGGGATACGCAGTATTTT. Amino acid sequence: CATSRGAGAPRDTQYF.

The chain joins TRBV7-2 to TRBJ2-3; 8 bases are shared with TRBD2. Germline V gene data show CDR1 as SGHTA and CDR2 as FQGNSA. Unmatched junction bases numbered 6, after V lost 3 bases and J lost 4 bases. The CDR3 loop spans 15 amino acids. CDR3 sequence reads: CASSFASGSADTQYF. CDR3 nucleotide sequence: TGTGCCAGCAGCTTCGCCAGCGGGAGTGCAGATACGCAGTATTTT.

This chain connects TRBV19 to TRBJ1-5; 7 bases are a match to TRBD1. The junction had 10 bases not matched to a gene; V was cut back by 6 bases and J by 5 bases. In germline, CDR1 is LNHDA, CDR2 SQIVND (reference sequence). CDR3 length equals 15 residues. The CDR3 region is CASSRERGQHQPQHF. For the CDR3, the DNA is TGTGCCAGTAGCCGGGAAAGGGGGCAGCATCAGCCCCAGCATTTT.

The chain uses TRBV4-3 and TRBJ2-1, with D maybe TRBD2 (5 bases). In germline, CDR1 is LGHNA, CDR2 YSLEER. This CDR3 has 14 amino acids. V was pared by 1 base and J by 8 bases, with 12 bases between. In DNA form, the CDR3 reads TGCGCCAGCAGCCAAGTGGGCCGGGGAGATGAGCAGTTCTTC. Translating gives CASSQVGRGDEQFF.